These T cell receptor beta chains were read from a single sample in a study of early T cells in non-severe SARS-CoV-2 infection. In TCRdb, the 5' RACE reads were re-called with MiXCR into one record per CDR3 protein. The sample holds about 66,000 distinct CDR3 sequences; approximately 13% are singletons and the top ten take roughly 8.7%. Sequencing used whole blood. The receptors shown here come from an adult who was a healthcare worker with PCR-confirmed SARS-CoV-2 infection or an uninfected control (not recorded which). The CDR3 runs from the conserved cysteine through the conserved F or W. D genes are given only for firm matches. Size is stated for part of the rows, as once, few or many counts, or as a class when the clone is expanded.

clone_size,v_call,d_call,j_call,cdr3_aa,cdr3_nt
few,TRBV30,TRBD2,TRBJ2-3,CAWSALAGRGDTQYF,TGTGCCTGGAGCGCGTTAGCGGGAAGGGGAGATACGCAGTATTTT
few,TRBV7-9,-,TRBJ1-4,CASSPRATNEKLFF,TGTGCCAGCAGCCCCCGTGCAACTAATGAAAAACTGTTTTTT
few,TRBV2,-,TRBJ2-3,CAREVTDTQYF,TGTGCCAGAGAGGTAACAGATACGCAGTATTTT
many,TRBV20-1,TRBD2,TRBJ2-1,CSAILAGALTNYNEQFF,TGCAGTGCCATCTTAGCGGGAGCCCTTACTAATTACAATGAGCAGTTCTTC
-,TRBV28,TRBD1,TRBJ2-4,CASSMPQGAAKNIQYF,TGTGCCAGCAGTATGCCACAGGGGGCCGCCAAAAACATTCAGTACTTC
few,TRBV10-3,-,TRBJ2-7,CAIRGLPLSNEQYF,TGTGCCATCAGAGGACTCCCCCTGAGCAACGAGCAGTACTTC
-,TRBV11-2,-,TRBJ2-7,CASSLGPKGAYEQYF,TGTGCCAGCAGCCTAGGCCCAAAAGGGGCCTACGAGCAGTACTTC
few,TRBV21-1,-,TRBJ1-1,CASSPLSRGAFF,TGTGCCAGCAGCCCCCTCTCCCGTGGAGCTTTCTTT
many,TRBV6-2/TRBV6-3,-,TRBJ1-2,CASSYGYGYTF,TGTGCCAGCAGTTACGGGTATGGCTACACCTTC
few,TRBV6-5,-,TRBJ2-1,CASRLWGDPYNEQFF,TGTGCCAGCAGATTGTGGGGGGACCCTTACAATGAGCAGTTCTTC
-,TRBV29-1,-,TRBJ2-5,CSVESRVGQETQYF,TGCAGCGTTGAGAGCAGGGTAGGACAAGAGACCCAGTACTTC
many,TRBV29-1,TRBD2,TRBJ2-1,CSVEGLAGGGEQFF,TGCAGCGTTGAAGGACTAGCGGGAGGTGGTGAGCAGTTCTTC
many,TRBV18,-,TRBJ2-5,CASSPDNPQETQYF,TGTGCCAGCTCACCGGACAATCCCCAAGAGACCCAGTACTTC
-,TRBV7-9,-,TRBJ2-1,CASSFPRGGRGLYNEQFF,TGTGCCAGCAGCTTCCCCCGCGGGGGCAGGGGTTTATACAATGAGCAGTTCTTC
-,TRBV5-5,TRBD1,TRBJ2-1,CASSQGAGSYNEQFF,TGTGCCAGCAGCCAGGGGGCAGGCTCCTACAATGAGCAGTTCTTC
few,TRBV30,TRBD1,TRBJ2-7,CAWRVQGAGEQYF,TGTGCCTGGAGAGTGCAGGGGGCGGGTGAGCAGTACTTC
many,TRBV6-6,TRBD2,TRBJ2-4,CASSYSEREAKNIQYF,TGTGCCAGCAGTTACTCGGAGCGGGAAGCCAAAAACATTCAGTACTTC
few,TRBV6-4,TRBD2,TRBJ2-7,CASSDSTSGRAYEQYF,TGTGCCAGCAGTGACTCGACTAGCGGGAGGGCCTACGAGCAGTACTTC
-,TRBV7-6,-,TRBJ2-7,CASSLAERTYEQYF,TGTGCCAGCAGCTTAGCTGAGAGAACCTACGAGCAGTACTTC
few,TRBV7-8,-,TRBJ2-1,CASSLRQGFSYNEQFF,TGTGCCAGCAGCTTAAGGCAGGGATTCTCCTACAATGAGCAGTTCTTC
few,TRBV24-1,TRBD1,TRBJ2-1,CATSDSGQGSYNEQFF,TGTGCCACCAGTGATTCGGGACAGGGGTCCTACAATGAGCAGTTCTTC
many,TRBV7-2,-,TRBJ2-1,CASSLLGSQYNEQFF,TGTGCCAGCAGCTTGCTTGGCTCGCAATACAATGAGCAGTTCTTC
few,TRBV6-2/TRBV6-3,-,TRBJ2-2,CASKGRLATNTGELFF,TGTGCCAGCAAAGGGCGGCTAGCGACGAACACCGGGGAGCTGTTTTTT
-,TRBV6-1,-,TRBJ2-7,CASSEKVTAYEQYF,TGTGCCAGCAGTGAAAAGGTGACAGCCTACGAGCAGTACTTC
many,TRBV5-1,TRBD1,TRBJ1-1,CASSLEGQQLNTEAFF,TGCGCCAGCAGCTTGGAGGGACAGCAATTGAACACTGAAGCTTTCTTT
few,TRBV19,TRBD2,TRBJ2-7,CASSPPGGGYEQYF,TGTGCCAGTAGTCCCCCCGGGGGGGGCTACGAGCAGTACTTC
few,TRBV5-6,TRBD2,TRBJ2-3,CASSGGLAGGPWTDTQYF,TGTGCCAGCAGCGGTGGACTAGCGGGAGGGCCCTGGACAGATACGCAGTATTTT
many,TRBV3-1,-,TRBJ2-1,CASSQVGGAYNEQFF,TGTGCCAGCAGCCAAGTGGGCGGGGCCTACAATGAGCAGTTCTTC
-,TRBV10-3,-,TRBJ2-1,CAIASRGASGQNNEQFF,TGTGCCATCGCGTCCCGTGGGGCTAGCGGACAGAACAATGAGCAGTTCTTC
few,TRBV5-1,-,TRBJ2-3,CASSQRTGTDTQYF,TGCGCCAGCAGCCAGCGGACTGGCACAGATACGCAGTATTTT
-,TRBV19,-,TRBJ1-1,CASSMGQGLTEAFF,TGTGCCAGTAGTATGGGCCAGGGGCTCACTGAAGCTTTCTTT
many,TRBV7-2,-,TRBJ2-7,CASSLEGSHSYEQYF,TGTGCCAGCAGCTTAGAAGGGAGCCACTCCTACGAGCAGTACTTC
many,TRBV4-2,-,TRBJ2-7,CASSHTGNEQYF,TGTGCCAGCAGCCATACAGGGAACGAGCAGTACTTC
few,TRBV7-8,-,TRBJ2-1,CASSSTVKQFF,TGTGCCAGCAGCTCCACGGTGAAACAGTTCTTC
-,TRBV9,-,TRBJ1-5,CASSEEGAGQPLHF,TGTGCCAGCAGCGAGGAGGGAGCGGGCCAGCCCCTGCATTTT
-,TRBV18,TRBD1,TRBJ1-2,CASSPPGQFYGYTF,TGTGCCAGCTCACCCCCGGGACAGTTCTATGGCTACACCTTC
few,TRBV3-1,-,TRBJ2-7,CASSQGAPFIYEQYF,TGTGCCAGCAGCCAAGGGGCCCCATTCATCTACGAGCAGTACTTC
many,TRBV20-1,-,TRBJ2-7,CSASSVEQYF,TGCAGTGCTAGTTCGGTCGAGCAGTACTTC
many,TRBV18,TRBD1,TRBJ2-7,CASSPTGDPYEQYF,TGTGCCAGCTCACCTACAGGGGATCCCTACGAGCAGTACTTC
-,TRBV28,-,TRBJ2-7,CASSISGLTYEQYF,TGTGCCAGCAGTATCAGCGGGCTAACCTACGAGCAGTACTTC
few,TRBV7-9,-,TRBJ2-3,CASSFGTVFTDTQYF,TGTGCCAGCAGCTTTGGGACTGTGTTCACAGATACGCAGTATTTT
many,TRBV20-1,-,TRBJ1-1,CSARVGPNEAFF,TGCAGTGCTAGAGTGGGGCCCAATGAAGCTTTCTTT
-,TRBV29-1,TRBD2,TRBJ2-2,CSVASGSRAGELFF,TGCAGCGTTGCTAGCGGGAGTCGGGCCGGGGAGCTGTTTTTT
-,TRBV25-1,TRBD2,TRBJ2-7,CASSEWSGGRAYEQYF,TGTGCCAGCAGTGAGTGGTCAGGCGGGAGGGCCTACGAGCAGTACTTC
-,TRBV27,-,TRBJ1-1,CASTGGNTEAFF,TGTGCCAGCACTGGGGGCAACACTGAAGCTTTCTTT
-,TRBV9,-,TRBJ2-2,CASSTSANTGELFF,TGTGCCAGCTCGACTAGTGCGAACACCGGGGAGCTGTTTTTT
many,TRBV6-6,TRBD1,TRBJ1-2,CASRTLEGAVNGYTF,TGTGCCAGCAGGACCCTAGAGGGGGCGGTCAATGGCTACACCTTC
few,TRBV20-1,-,TRBJ2-7,CSAQSDRYEQYF,TGCAGTGCCCAGAGTGACAGATACGAGCAGTACTTC
-,TRBV5-1,-,TRBJ2-2,CASSGRLENTGELFF,TGCGCCAGCAGCGGCCGACTAGAGAACACCGGGGAGCTGTTTTTT
-,TRBV18,-,TRBJ2-7,CASSLTGSNGEQYF,TGTGCCAGCTCACTAACCGGTTCCAACGGGGAGCAGTACTTC
many,TRBV9,-,TRBJ2-3,CASSRGARTDTQYF,TGTGCCAGCAGTCGGGGGGCCCGCACAGATACGCAGTATTTT
many,TRBV11-2,-,TRBJ1-1,CASSLVGGTSQNTEAFF,TGTGCCAGCAGCTTAGTTGGGGGAACGAGTCAGAACACTGAAGCTTTCTTT
many,TRBV29-1,-,TRBJ2-1,CSVDGWYNEQFF,TGCAGCGTTGATGGTTGGTACAATGAGCAGTTCTTC
-,TRBV5-1,-,TRBJ2-3,CASGYWGPDTQYF,TGCGCCAGCGGGTATTGGGGGCCAGATACGCAGTATTTT
-,TRBV7-2,TRBD2,TRBJ2-3,CASSLSAGRTDTQYF,TGTGCCAGCAGCCTCTCAGCGGGGCGCACAGATACGCAGTATTTT
many,TRBV14,TRBD1,TRBJ2-7,CASSQVFRSLTGGSYEQYF,TGTGCCAGCAGCCAAGTATTCCGCAGTTTGACAGGGGGCTCCTACGAGCAGTACTTC
-,TRBV7-3,TRBD1,TRBJ2-7,CASSGTGDHEQYF,TGTGCCAGCAGCGGGACAGGGGATCACGAGCAGTACTTC
many,TRBV6-5,-,TRBJ1-1,CASSNRQEGSTEAFF,TGTGCCAGCAGTAACCGACAGGAGGGGAGCACTGAAGCTTTCTTT
few,TRBV6-5,-,TRBJ1-1,CASSGGSEAFF,TGTGCCAGCAGTGGAGGCTCTGAAGCTTTCTTT
few,TRBV5-4,-,TRBJ2-7,CASSSQQGAYEQYF,TGTGCCAGCAGCTCCCAACAGGGAGCCTACGAGCAGTACTTC